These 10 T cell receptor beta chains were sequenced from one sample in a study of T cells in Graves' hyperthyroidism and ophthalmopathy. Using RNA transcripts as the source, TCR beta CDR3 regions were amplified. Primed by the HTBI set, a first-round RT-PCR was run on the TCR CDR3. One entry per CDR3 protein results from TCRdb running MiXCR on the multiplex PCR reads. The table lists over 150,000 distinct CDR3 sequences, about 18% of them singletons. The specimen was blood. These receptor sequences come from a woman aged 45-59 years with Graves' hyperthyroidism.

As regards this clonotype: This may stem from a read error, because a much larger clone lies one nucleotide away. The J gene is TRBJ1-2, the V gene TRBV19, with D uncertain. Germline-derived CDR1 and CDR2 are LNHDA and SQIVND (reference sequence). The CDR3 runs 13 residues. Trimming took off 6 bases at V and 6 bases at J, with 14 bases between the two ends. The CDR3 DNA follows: TGTGCCAGTAGATCAACACGGTCGAATGGCTACACCTTC. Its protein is CASRSTRSNGYTF.

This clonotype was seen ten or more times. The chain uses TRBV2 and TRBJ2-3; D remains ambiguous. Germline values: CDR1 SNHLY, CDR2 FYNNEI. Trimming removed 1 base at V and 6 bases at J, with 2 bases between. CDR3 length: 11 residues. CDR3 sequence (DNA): TGTGCCAGCAGTGAAGAGGATACGCAGTATTTT. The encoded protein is CASSEEDTQYF.

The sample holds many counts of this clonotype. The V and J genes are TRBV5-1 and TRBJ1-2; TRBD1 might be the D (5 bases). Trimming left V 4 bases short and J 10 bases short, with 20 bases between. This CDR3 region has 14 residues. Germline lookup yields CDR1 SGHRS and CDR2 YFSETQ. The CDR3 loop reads CASSPGRVGDAYTF. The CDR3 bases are TGCGCCAGCAGCCCTGGACGAGTAGGGGATGCCTACACCTTC. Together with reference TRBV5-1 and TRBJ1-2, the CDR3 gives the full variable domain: KAGVTQTPRYLIKTRGQQVTLSCSPISGHRSVSWYQQTPGQGLQFLFEYFSETQRNKGNFPGRFSGRQFSNSRSEMNVSTLELGDSALYLCASSPGRVGDAYTFGSGTRLTVV.

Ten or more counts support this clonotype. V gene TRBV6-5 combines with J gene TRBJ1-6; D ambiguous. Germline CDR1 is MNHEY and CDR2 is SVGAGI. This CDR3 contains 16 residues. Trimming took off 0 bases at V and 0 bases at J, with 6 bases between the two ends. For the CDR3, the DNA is TGTGCCAGCAGTTACTCGAGCAGCTCCTATAATTCACCCCTCCACTTT. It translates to CASSYSSSSYNSPLHF.

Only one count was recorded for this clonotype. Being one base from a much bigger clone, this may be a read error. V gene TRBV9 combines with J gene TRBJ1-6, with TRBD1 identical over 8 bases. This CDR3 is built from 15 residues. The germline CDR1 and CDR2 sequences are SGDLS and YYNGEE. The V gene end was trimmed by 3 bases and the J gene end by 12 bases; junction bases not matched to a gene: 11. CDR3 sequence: CASSAGQGAALPLHF. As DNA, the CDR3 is TGTGCCAGCAGCGCCGGACAGGGCGCTGCTTTACCCCTCCACTTT.

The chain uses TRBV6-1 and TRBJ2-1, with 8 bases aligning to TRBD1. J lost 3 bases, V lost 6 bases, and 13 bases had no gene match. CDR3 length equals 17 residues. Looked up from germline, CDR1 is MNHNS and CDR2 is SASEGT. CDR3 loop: CASRTGSRGLFYNEQFF. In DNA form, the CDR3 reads TGTGCCAGCAGAACTGGGTCCAGGGGGCTGTTCTACAATGAGCAGTTCTTC.

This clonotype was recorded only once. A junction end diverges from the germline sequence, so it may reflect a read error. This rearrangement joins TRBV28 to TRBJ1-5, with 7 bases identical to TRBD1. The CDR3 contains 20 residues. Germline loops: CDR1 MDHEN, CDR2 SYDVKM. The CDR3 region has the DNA TGTGCCAGCAGGCCGGGGGGAGGGGGCCTGGTGTCCTTCAGGGATCAGCCCCAGCGTTTT. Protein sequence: CASRPGGGGLVSFRDQPQRF.

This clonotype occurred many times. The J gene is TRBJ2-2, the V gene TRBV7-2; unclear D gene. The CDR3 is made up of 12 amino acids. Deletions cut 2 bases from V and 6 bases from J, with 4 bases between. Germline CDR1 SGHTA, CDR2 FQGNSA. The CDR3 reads CASSLWAGELFF. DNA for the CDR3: TGTGCCAGCAGCTTATGGGCCGGGGAGCTGTTTTTT. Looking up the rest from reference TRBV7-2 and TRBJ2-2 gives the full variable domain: GAGVSQSPSNKVTEKGKDVELRCDPISGHTALYWYRQSLGQGLEFLIYFQGNSAPDKSGLPSDRFSAERTGGSVSTLTIQRTQQEDSAVYLCASSLWAGELFFGEGSRLTVL.

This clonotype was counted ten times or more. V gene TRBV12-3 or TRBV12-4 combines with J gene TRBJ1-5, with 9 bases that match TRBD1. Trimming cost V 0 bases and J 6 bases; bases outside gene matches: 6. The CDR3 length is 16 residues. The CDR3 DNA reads TGTGCCAGCAGTTTAGCCCCGGGACAGGGTCGTCAGCCCCAGCATTTT. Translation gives CASSLAPGQGRQPQHF.

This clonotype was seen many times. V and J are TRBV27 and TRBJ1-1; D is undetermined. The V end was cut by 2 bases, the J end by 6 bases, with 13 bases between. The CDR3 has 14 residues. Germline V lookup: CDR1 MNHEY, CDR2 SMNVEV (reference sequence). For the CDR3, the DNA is TGTGCCAGCAGTTTAACGCTGGCGAAGTCTGAAGCTTTCTTT. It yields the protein CASSLTLAKSEAFF.